The 25 T cell receptor beta chains reported below all come from one sample, sequenced in a study of blood T cell repertoires in COVID-19. TCRdb keeps only in-frame clones here, not all; method: immunoSEQ multiplex PCR. The repertoire has some 100,000 clones, around 88% of them found once; the top ten carry roughly 2.1%. Sequencing used peripheral blood. The receptors shown here come from a man in his forties or fifties with COVID-19, enrolled during active disease.

This sequence joins TRBV6-1 and TRBJ2-7; D is uncertain. Deletions cut 3 bases from V and 3 bases from J, with 6 bases between. The CDR3 sequence is 12 residues long. Per the germline V gene, CDR1 is MNHNS and CDR2 is SASEGT. In DNA form, the CDR3 reads TGTGCCAGCAGTGAGGAGTTCTACGAGCAGTACTTC. As protein: CASSEEFYEQYF.

The chain carries TRBV7-9 and TRBJ1-5; tentatively, D is TRBD1 (6 bases). V lost 3 bases and J lost 5, with 8 bases in between. Germline V gene data show CDR1 as SEHNR and CDR2 as FQNEAQ (reference sequence). The CDR3 totals 13 residues. CDR3 sequence reads: CASSLSGDQPQHF. The CDR3 nucleotides are TGTGCCAGCAGCTTGTCAGGGGATCAGCCCCAGCATTTT.

V and J are TRBV10-3 and TRBJ2-3; D is possibly TRBD1 (6 bases). Germline values: CDR1 ENHRY, CDR2 SYGVKD. Between the trimmed V and J ends, which lost 8 bases and 6 bases, there was a span of 12 bases. The CDR3 is 12 amino acids. This CDR3 reads CAISLGGDTQYF. The CDR3 DNA follows: TGTGCCATCTCCCTTGGGGGCGATACGCAGTATTTT.

The gene calls are TRBV3-1 (or the pseudogene TRBV3-2) and TRBJ2-7; weak D call: TRBD1 (5 bases). The CDR3 extends over 16 amino acids. Germline V gives CDR1 LGHDT, CDR2 YNNKEL (reference sequence). With 0 bases removed from V and 0 bases from J, the gap between germline ends came to 12 bases. The chain's CDR3 is CASSQEWQGSSYEQYF. The CDR3 DNA is TGTGCCAGCAGCCAAGAATGGCAGGGCAGCTCCTACGAGCAGTACTTC.

This sequence joins TRBV6-5 and TRBJ2-7; 8 nucleotides agree with TRBD2. Losses at the gene ends were 0 bases for V and 2 bases for J; bases not matched to a gene: 6. Germline V lookup: CDR1 MNHEY, CDR2 SVGAGI. The CDR3 spans 16 residues. The CDR3 nucleotides read TGTGCCAGCAGTTACTCGATGGGACTAGGGGCCTACGAGCAGTACTTC. Amino acid sequence: CASSYSMGLGAYEQYF.

DNA for the CDR3: TGTGCCAGCAGCTACGCCGGGACAGCCTACAATGAGCAGTTCTTC. Its protein is CASSYAGTAYNEQFF. The chain carries TRBV7-3 and TRBJ2-1; 7 bases agree with TRBD1. Germline V gene lookup returns CDR1 SGHTA and CDR2 FQGTGA. V dropped 4 bases and J dropped 2; count of bases not matched to a gene: 5. The CDR3 consists of 15 residues.

A single count supports this clone. The chain recombines TRBV30 with TRBJ1-1, with TRBD1 as a possible D gene (5 bases). The V gene lost 5 bases and the J gene lost 4 bases, with 14 bases spanning the gap. Germline V lookup: CDR1 GTSNPN, CDR2 SVGIG (reference sequence). This CDR3 has 13 amino acids. The CDR3 DNA follows: TGTGCCTGGTCGAGTAGGGGTTCCACTGAAGCTTTCTTT. The encoded protein is CAWSSRGSTEAFF.

This chain joins TRBV28 and TRBJ1-5; perhaps TRBD1 as D (5 bases). V gave up 4 bases and J gave up 6 bases, with 16 bases separating them. The germline CDR1 and CDR2 sequences are MDHEN and SYDVKM. The CDR3 consists of 15 residues. In DNA, the CDR3 is TGTGCCAGCAGTTCGCGGACATCTTGGGGTCAGCCCCAGCATTTT. Translating it yields CASSSRTSWGQPQHF.

V gene TRBV27 combines with J gene TRBJ1-1, with 11 bases matching TRBD1. Trimming removed 5 bases from V and 0 bases from J; junction bases left unmatched: 8. The CDR3 extends over 17 amino acids. Per germline, CDR1 MNHEY and CDR2 SMNVEV (reference sequence). The CDR3 sequence: CASSGDRGIKLNTEAFF. The CDR3 nucleotides read TGTGCCAGCAGTGGGGACAGGGGGATAAAGCTGAACACTGAAGCTTTCTTT.

The chain recombines TRBV11-2 with TRBJ1-1; D remains ambiguous. This CDR3 contains 12 residues. The germline CDR1 and CDR2 sequences are SGHAT and FQNNGV. V was cut by 5 bases and J by 10 bases, with 14 bases left in between. CDR3 sequence (DNA): TGTGCCAGCAGCCCCACTAACGGGTTAGCTTTCTTT. It translates to CASSPTNGLAFF.

J is TRBJ1-6 and V is TRBV3-1 (or the pseudogene TRBV3-2); 10 bases are shared with TRBD1. After removal of 3 bases from V and 12 bases from J, the junction contained 5 bases not matched to a gene. Germline loops: CDR1 LGHDT, CDR2 YNNKEL (reference sequence). The CDR3 runs 14 residues. CDR3 protein: CASSQGQGKLPLHF. In DNA, the CDR3 is TGTGCCAGCAGCCAGGGACAGGGGAAGCTACCCCTCCACTTT.

The chain links TRBV7-9 to TRBJ2-1; D is possibly TRBD2 (7 bases). Looked up from germline, CDR1 is SEHNR and CDR2 is FQNEAQ (reference sequence). Trimming pared 5 bases from V and 4 bases from J, leaving 21 bases between. This CDR3 spans 17 amino acids. CDR3 in amino acids: CASSPIFAGALYNEQFF. DNA of the CDR3: TGTGCCAGCAGCCCCATTTTTGCGGGGGCCCTTTACAATGAGCAGTTCTTC.

V is TRBV6-5 and J is TRBJ2-7; the match to TRBD2 covers 7 bases. V shed 5 bases and J 2 bases; nucleotides not matched to a gene: 9. From germline, CDR1 is MNHEY and CDR2 SVGAGI. This CDR3 comprises 15 residues. The DNA for the CDR3 is TGTGCCAGCAGTAACGGGGGAGGGCTGGCCTACGAGCAGTACTTC. It codes for CASSNGGGLAYEQYF.

This chain connects TRBV19 to TRBJ2-1, with 8 bases matching TRBD2. Losses at the gene ends were 3 bases for V and 4 bases for J; bases not matched to a gene: 8. The CDR3 runs 16 residues. The germline CDR1 and CDR2 sequences are LNHDA and SQIVND (reference sequence). The CDR3 DNA reads as TGTGCCAGTAGTATTACTAGCGGCCGCTGGTACAATGAGCAGTTCTTC. The encoded protein is CASSITSGRWYNEQFF.

The chain employs TRBV5-1 and TRBJ1-2, with D perhaps TRBD1 (6 bases). V was cut by 3 bases and J by 6 bases, with 12 bases left in between. The germline V gene encodes CDR1 SGHRS and CDR2 YFSETQ. The CDR3 is 13 amino acids. The CDR3: CASSSTGYNGYTF. In DNA, the CDR3 is TGCGCCAGCAGCTCAACAGGGTACAATGGCTACACCTTC. The variable domain in full, completed from reference TRBV5-1 and TRBJ1-2, reads KAGVTQTPRYLIKTRGQQVTLSCSPISGHRSVSWYQQTPGQGLQFLFEYFSETQRNKGNFPGRFSGRQFSNSRSEMNVSTLELGDSALYLCASSSTGYNGYTFGSGTRLTVV.

The chain combines TRBV2 with TRBJ1-5, with D perhaps TRBD1 (6 bases). CDR3 size: 14 residues. Germline V gene sequence: CDR1 SNHLY, CDR2 FYNNEI. V gave up 7 bases and J gave up 3 bases, with 13 bases separating them. The CDR3 region is CASKLQGVNQPQHF. CDR3 coding DNA: TGTGCCAGCAAGCTACAGGGAGTCAATCAGCCCCAGCATTTT.

V is TRBV6-2 or TRBV6-3 and J is TRBJ2-7; 8 bases map to TRBD1. Trimming cost V 5 bases and J 0 bases; bases outside gene matches: 6. The CDR3 runs 15 residues. The germline CDR1 and CDR2 sequences are MNHEY and SVGEGT. The CDR3 region has the DNA TGTGCCAGCAGTAGAACAGGGGGGAGCTCCTACGAGCAGTACTTC. Translation gives CASSRTGGSSYEQYF.

Written as DNA, the CDR3 is TGCGCCAGCAGCTTGACTCCAGGATCGAACACTGAAGCTTTCTTT. Protein product: CASSLTPGSNTEAFF. The V gene is TRBV5-1, the J gene TRBJ1-1, with D hard to call. The CDR3 spans 15 residues. Trimming shortened V by 1 base and J by 1 base, and 11 bases separated the two germline ends. The germline gives CDR1 SGHRS, CDR2 YFSETQ.

A note on this clone: An end of the junction does not agree with germline; a read error may underlie this. V usage is TRBV7-7 and J usage is TRBJ2-7; TRBD1 agrees at 9 bases. Germline CDR1 SSHAT, CDR2 FNYEAQ (reference sequence). The CDR3 spans 15 residues. CDR3 sequence reads: CASSLSSPGQGIQYF. CDR3 coding DNA: TGTGCTAGCAGCTTGTCGTCGCCGGGACAGGGAATACAGTACTTC. Using reference TRBV7-7 and TRBJ2-7 for the parts outside the CDR3, the full variable domain is GAGVSQSPRYKVTKRGQDVTLRCDPISSHATLYWYQQALGQGPEFLTYFNYEAQPDKSGLPSDRFSAERPEGSISTLTIQRTEQRDSAMYRCASSLSSPGQGIQYFGPGTRLTVT.

V and J are TRBV4-3 and TRBJ2-2; tentatively, D is TRBD2 (6 bases). Between the trimmed V and J ends, which lost 0 bases and 5 bases, there was a span of 13 bases. The CDR3 is made up of 16 amino acids. Germline V lookup: CDR1 LGHNA, CDR2 YSLEER. The CDR3 spells CASSQDLLGGTGELFF. CDR3 bases: TGCGCCAGCAGCCAAGATCTCTTGGGGGGAACCGGGGAGCTGTTTTTT.

This sequence joins TRBV30 and TRBJ1-6; the D gene is possibly TRBD1 (5 bases). V lost 3 bases, J lost 4 bases, and 25 bases lay in between. CDR3 size: 19 residues. Germline V gene data show CDR1 as GTSNPN and CDR2 as SVGIG (reference sequence). This chain's CDR3 is CAWSGRPETVSLYNSPLHF. Here the CDR3 DNA reads TGTGCCTGGAGCGGTCGGCCCGAGACAGTCTCTTTGTATAATTCACCCCTCCACTTT.

The J gene is TRBJ2-1, the V gene TRBV7-2; 9 bases fit TRBD2. Trimming at V came to 1 base and at J to 4 bases, leaving 2 bases not matched to a gene. The germline V gene has CDR1 SGHTA and CDR2 FQGNSA. This CDR3 has 15 residues. The DNA for the CDR3 is TGTGCCAGCAGCTTAGTAGCGGGGGAATACAATGAGCAGTTCTTC. This encodes CASSLVAGEYNEQFF.

The chain recombines TRBV30 with TRBJ1-6; D gene unclear. V was trimmed by 0 bases and J by 3 bases, leaving 9 bases between them. Looked up from germline, CDR1 is GTSNPN and CDR2 is SVGIG (reference sequence). The CDR3 loop spans 15 amino acids. The CDR3 bases are TGTGCCTGGAGTGTCGGAGGAGGCTATAATTCACCCCTCCACTTT. This sequence encodes CAWSVGGGYNSPLHF.

The V gene is TRBV11-2, the J gene TRBJ1-1; D gene ambiguous. Trimming shortened V by 6 bases and J by 5 bases, and 7 bases separated the two germline ends. Per the germline V gene, CDR1 is SGHAT and CDR2 is FQNNGV. This CDR3 comprises 11 residues. CDR3 sequence: CASRGRTEAFF. The CDR3 DNA is TGTGCCAGCAGGGGGAGGACTGAAGCTTTCTTT. Based on the CDR3 plus reference TRBV11-2 and TRBJ1-1, the full variable domain is EAGVAQSPRYKIIEKRQSVAFWCNPISGHATLYWYQQILGQGPKLLIQFQNNGVVDDSQLPKDRFSAERLKGVDSTLKIQPAKLEDSAVYLCASRGRTEAFFGQGTRLTVV.

V is TRBV19 and J is TRBJ1-5, with TRBD1 as a possible D gene (5 bases). Germline V lookup: CDR1 LNHDA, CDR2 SQIVND (reference sequence). The CDR3 sequence is 15 residues long. Between the trimmed V and J ends, which lost 4 bases and 0 bases, there was a span of 10 bases. The CDR3 reads CASSTGPYSNQPQHF. In DNA, the CDR3 is TGTGCCAGTAGTACAGGGCCGTATAGCAATCAGCCCCAGCATTTT.